One sample yielded the 30 T cell receptor beta chains listed below, sequenced in a study of control samples from healthy donors and cancer patients. Some clones are missing from TCRdb's copy, which holds only in-frame ones; the method was immunoSEQ multiplex PCR. Among more than 150,000 clones listed, 93% were seen once. Sequenced material: blood. The receptors come from a man aged 50 or older in good health.

V and J are TRBV9 and TRBJ2-7; 9 bases are a match to TRBD1. With V trimmed by 3 bases and J by 2 bases, 3 bases remained unmatched. CDR1 SGDLS and CDR2 YYNGEE come from the germline V gene. CDR3 length: 14 amino acids. The CDR3 reads CASSGGTGPYEQYF. The CDR3 nucleotides read TGTGCCAGCAGCGGAGGGACAGGGCCCTACGAGCAGTACTTC.

This chain connects TRBV28 to TRBJ2-7, with 11 bases matching TRBD2. Per the germline V gene, CDR1 is MDHEN and CDR2 is SYDVKM. The CDR3 extends over 15 amino acids. Trimming cost V 6 bases and J 3 bases; bases outside gene matches: 7. CDR3 sequence reads: CASRRGGTSGYEQYF. CDR3 bases: TGTGCCAGCAGAAGGGGCGGGACTAGCGGCTACGAGCAGTACTTC.

V is TRBV29-1 and J is TRBJ2-5; possible D gene TRBD1, 6 bases. Germline assignment: CDR1 SQVTM and CDR2 ANQGSEA. There are 13 residues in the CDR3. Trimming took 7 bases from V and 4 from J, leaving 16 bases between them. The CDR3 coding sequence is TGCAGCGGCTCTAGAACAGGGAGAGAGACCCAGTACTTC. The encoded protein is CSGSRTGRETQYF.

This sequence joins TRBV15 and TRBJ2-1, with 10 bases aligning to TRBD2. Germline V lookup: CDR1 LNHNV, CDR2 YYDKDF (reference sequence). This CDR3 comprises 16 residues. V dropped 0 bases and J dropped 7; count of bases not matched to a gene: 6. As DNA, the CDR3 is TGTGCCACCAGCAGAGATAGGAGCGGGAGGGAGAATGAGCAGTTCTTC. Residues: CATSRDRSGRENEQFF.

This rearrangement joins TRBV19 to TRBJ2-3; tentatively, D is TRBD2 (7 bases). V lost 7 bases to trimming and J lost 0 bases, with 14 bases between them. This CDR3 has 15 amino acids. The V gene's germline CDR1 is LNHDA and CDR2 SQIVND (reference sequence). Written as DNA, the CDR3 is TGTGCCAGTACCTTCGGGGGGCGAAGCACAGATACGCAGTATTTT. Translating gives CASTFGGRSTDTQYF.

The chain recombines TRBV9 with TRBJ2-1, with 9 bases identical to TRBD2. This CDR3 spans 15 amino acids. With V trimmed by 3 bases and J by 3 bases, 4 bases remained unmatched. Germline lookup yields CDR1 SGDLS and CDR2 YYNGEE. The CDR3 DNA reads as TGTGCCAGCAGCGCTAGCGGGACACACTACAATGAGCAGTTCTTC. Translation: CASSASGTHYNEQFF.

In its sample, this clone was seen once. The chain links TRBV15 to TRBJ1-2, with 7 nucleotides matching TRBD1. Germline V gene lookup returns CDR1 LNHNV and CDR2 YYDKDF (reference sequence). V shed 0 bases and J 7 bases; nucleotides not matched to a gene: 2. The CDR3 contains 13 residues. CDR3 DNA: TGTGCCACCAGCAGAGAAACAGGGGTTGGCTACACCTTC. Protein product: CATSRETGVGYTF.

The chain couples TRBV24-1 to TRBJ1-5; D is ambiguous. V lost 2 bases, J lost 4 bases, and 8 bases lay in between. The germline gives CDR1 KGHDR, CDR2 SFDVKD. The CDR3 consists of 14 residues. The CDR3 protein is CATSDSPRNQPQHF. The DNA of the CDR3 is TGTGCCACCAGTGATTCTCCTAGGAATCAGCCCCAGCATTTT.

This clone came up once. This chain joins TRBV28 and TRBJ2-1; 11 bases fit TRBD2. CDR1 is MDHEN and CDR2 is SYDVKM in the germline V gene. The CDR3 is 16 residues long. The J segment lost 4 bases and the V segment lost 6 bases, leaving 8 bases of the junction unmatched. CDR3 coding DNA: TGTGCCAGCAGAATTGGGACTAGCGGCTATTACAATGAGCAGTTCTTC. It yields the protein CASRIGTSGYYNEQFF.

This chain uses TRBV6-5 with TRBJ1-5; TRBD1 agrees at 8 bases. The J segment lost 9 bases and the V segment lost 5 bases, leaving 12 bases of the junction unmatched. Germline CDR1 reads MNHEY; CDR2 reads SVGAGI. This CDR3 region has 15 residues. DNA of the CDR3: TGTGCCAGCAGTAAGAGACAGGGGAATAGCATGCCCCAGCATTTT. Protein sequence: CASSKRQGNSMPQHF.

J is TRBJ2-3 and V is TRBV7-9, with a possible D match to TRBD1 (6 bases). Trimming stripped 0 bases from V and 0 bases from J, with 10 bases between. This CDR3 has 16 residues. From germline, CDR1 is SEHNR and CDR2 FQNEAQ (reference sequence). The CDR3 reads CASSLAYRASTDTQYF. CDR3 in DNA: TGTGCCAGCAGCTTAGCGTACAGGGCTAGCACAGATACGCAGTATTTT.

This chain connects TRBV7-2 to TRBJ2-7; D not resolved. This CDR3 contains 13 residues. Per the germline V gene, CDR1 is SGHTA and CDR2 is FQGNSA. Trimming took off 2 bases at V and 5 bases at J, with 10 bases between the two ends. CDR3 bases: TGTGCCAGCAGCTTAAATCTAGGGAACGAGCAGTACTTC. Translating gives CASSLNLGNEQYF.

The chain combines TRBV10-1 with TRBJ2-1; no clear D. This CDR3 is built from 15 residues. Looked up from germline, CDR1 is WNHNN and CDR2 is SYGVQD (reference sequence). V lost 3 bases and J 0 bases, leaving 9 bases between the germline ends. The CDR3 is CASSDPGSSYNEQFF. The CDR3 DNA reads TGCGCCAGCAGTGATCCCGGGTCCTCCTACAATGAGCAGTTCTTC.

The chain recombines TRBV11-2 with TRBJ2-7; 7 positions agree with TRBD1. V trimming: 0 bases; J trimming: 3 bases; junction bases outside the gene matches: 2. Per the germline V gene, CDR1 is SGHAT and CDR2 is FQNNGV. This CDR3 region has 14 residues. CDR3 in amino acids: CASSLEAGGYEQYF. The CDR3 nucleotides read TGTGCCAGCAGCTTAGAGGCAGGGGGCTACGAGCAGTACTTC.

V and J are TRBV28 and TRBJ1-6; 9 positions match TRBD1. V dropped 4 bases and J dropped 8; count of bases not matched to a gene: 9. This CDR3 has 16 residues. Germline V lookup: CDR1 MDHEN, CDR2 SYDVKM. CDR3 region: CASSSSSGTGYSPLHF. For the CDR3, the DNA is TGTGCCAGCAGTTCCTCATCTGGGACAGGGTATTCACCCCTCCACTTT.

The chain is built from TRBV5-1 and TRBJ2-2; 11 positions match TRBD2. This CDR3 has 18 residues. CDR1 is SGHRS and CDR2 is YFSETQ in the germline V gene. The ends lost 2 bases at V and 3 bases at J; junction bases unmatched: 9. The CDR3 region is CASSFFSLAGGYTGELFF. In nucleotides, the CDR3 is TGCGCCAGCAGCTTCTTCAGCCTAGCGGGAGGCTACACCGGGGAGCTGTTTTTT.

CDR3 nucleotides: TGTGCCTGGAGTGTACGGGAAGCAAATCAGCCCCAGCATTTT. Encoded protein: CAWSVREANQPQHF. The chain combines TRBV30 with TRBJ1-5; D remains unclear. This CDR3 region has 14 residues. Germline V gives CDR1 GTSNPN, CDR2 SVGIG (reference sequence). Trimming shortened V by 0 bases and J by 4 bases, and 10 bases separated the two germline ends.

The gene calls are TRBV18 and TRBJ2-7; TRBD2 is a possible D gene (6 bases). This CDR3 is 13 amino acids long. The germline V gene encodes CDR1 KGHSH and CDR2 LQKENI. Trimming left V 3 bases short and J 12 bases short, with 18 bases between. The CDR3 bases are TGTGCCAGCTCACCCTCTCGGGAGTCGACGAGGTACTTC. As protein: CASSPSRESTRYF.

On this clone itself: This CDR3 is also generated by other DNA sequences in the sample. The CDR3 sequence: CASSLKGQGSSPLHF. In nucleotides, the CDR3 is TGCGCCAGCAGCTTGAAGGGACAGGGGTCTTCACCCCTCCACTTT. This chain uses TRBV5-1 with TRBJ1-6, with 10 positions matching TRBD1. Unmatched junction bases numbered 4, after V lost 1 base and J lost 9 bases. Germline V CDR1 and CDR2: SGHRS, YFSETQ. CDR3 length: 15 residues.

The gene calls are TRBV28 and TRBJ1-5; 9 bases agree with TRBD1. Germline V lookup: CDR1 MDHEN, CDR2 SYDVKM. There are 17 residues in the CDR3. V gave up 4 bases and J gave up 1 base; unmatched junction bases: 8. The CDR3 sequence is CASSSHPGQGSNQPQHF. The CDR3 DNA sequence: TGTGCCAGCAGTTCCCACCCCGGACAGGGGAGCAATCAGCCCCAGCATTTT.

This clone was detected a few times. This chain connects TRBV19 to TRBJ1-3, with a weak D call TRBD1 (5 bases). Germline lookup yields CDR1 LNHDA and CDR2 SQIVND (reference sequence). This CDR3 is built from 14 residues. The V and J ends lost 11 bases and 1 base respectively, with 15 bases between them. This CDR3 is CASRAGSSGNTIYF. As DNA, the CDR3 is TGTGCCTCCCGAGCAGGGTCGTCTGGAAACACCATATATTTT.

The V gene is TRBV11-2, the J gene TRBJ2-4, with no clear D. In germline, CDR1 is SGHAT, CDR2 FQNNGV. CDR3 length: 13 residues. V dropped 2 bases and J dropped 5 bases, with 7 bases sitting between them. The CDR3 sequence: CASSLFVENIQYF. The CDR3, as DNA: TGTGCCAGCAGCTTATTCGTTGAAAACATTCAGTACTTC.

Points on this clone: Additional DNA sequences in this sample encode the identical CDR3. This chain uses TRBV5-1 with TRBJ1-1; D is ambiguous. The CDR3 runs to 13 residues. From germline, CDR1 is SGHRS and CDR2 YFSETQ. The germline V and J ends were trimmed by 0 bases and 0 bases, with 3 bases remaining between them. The CDR3, as DNA: TGCGCCAGCAGCTTGGTTGTGAACACTGAAGCTTTCTTT. It encodes CASSLVVNTEAFF.

This sequence joins TRBV30 and TRBJ1-1; the D is unclear. Germline V gives CDR1 GTSNPN, CDR2 SVGIG (reference sequence). V lost 0 bases and J 10 bases, leaving 9 bases between the germline ends. The CDR3 covers 11 residues. The chain's CDR3 is CAWSVPGGAFF. DNA of the CDR3: TGTGCCTGGAGTGTCCCTGGCGGAGCTTTCTTT.

Points on this clone: At the DNA level, this CDR3 is encoded by other sequences in the same sample as well. The chain is built from TRBV6-5 and TRBJ1-1, with D perhaps TRBD1 (5 bases). The V and J ends lost 2 bases and 4 bases respectively, with 8 bases between them. The germline V gene encodes CDR1 MNHEY and CDR2 SVGAGI. CDR3 length: 13 residues. The CDR3 loop is CASSYRGGTEAFF. In nucleotides, the CDR3 is TGTGCCAGCAGTTACAGGGGAGGCACTGAAGCTTTCTTT.

This chain links TRBV19 with TRBJ2-2, with no clear D. From germline, CDR1 is LNHDA and CDR2 SQIVND (reference sequence). Trimming pared 1 base from V and 8 bases from J, leaving 11 bases between. The CDR3 totals 14 residues. The CDR3 nucleotides are TGTGCCAGTAGTATAGGATCCGGAACGGGGGAGCTGTTTTTT. Protein sequence: CASSIGSGTGELFF.

The V gene is TRBV30, the J gene TRBJ2-7, with D maybe TRBD2 (7 bases). The germline CDR1 and CDR2 sequences are GTSNPN and SVGIG (reference sequence). V was shortened by 6 bases and J by 3 bases, with 18 bases between the two germline ends. The CDR3 consists of 14 residues. The CDR3 coding sequence is TGTGCCTGTCTTCGTAGAGGGGGGGGCTACGAGCAGTACTTC. Translation gives CACLRRGGGYEQYF. The variable domain in full, with the rest retrieved from reference TRBV30 and TRBJ2-7, is SQTIHQWPATLVQPVGSPLSLECTVEGTSNPNLYWYRQAAGRGLQLLFYSVGIGQISSEVPQNLSASRPQDRQFILSSKKLLLSDSGFYLCACLRRGGGYEQYFGPGTRLTVT.

This chain links TRBV7-9 with TRBJ2-5; the D gene is possibly TRBD2 (7 bases). Germline V gene data show CDR1 as SEHNR and CDR2 as FQNEAQ (reference sequence). The CDR3 covers 17 residues. Trimming shortened V by 5 bases and J by 5 bases, and 24 bases separated the two germline ends. CDR3 sequence reads: CASSTTDGGAVRETQYF. DNA for the CDR3: TGTGCCAGCAGCACGACCGATGGGGGGGCGGTCCGGGAGACCCAGTACTTC.

J is TRBJ1-1 and V is TRBV19; D is uncertain. V was trimmed by 2 bases and J by 2 bases, leaving 6 bases between them. The CDR3 covers 13 residues. Germline loops: CDR1 LNHDA, CDR2 SQIVND (reference sequence). The CDR3 nucleotides read TGTGCCAGTAGTATAATGCGCAACACTGAAGCTTTCTTT. It translates to CASSIMRNTEAFF. Full variable domain (rest looked up from reference TRBV19 and TRBJ1-1): DGGITQSPKYLFRKEGQNVTLSCEQNLNHDAMYWYRQDPGQGLRLIYYSQIVNDFQKGDIAEGYSVSREKKESFPLTVTSAQKNPTAFYLCASSIMRNTEAFFGQGTRLTVV.

The chain uses TRBV7-2 and TRBJ2-1; 12 nucleotides match TRBD2. CDR3 size: 16 residues. The ends lost 3 bases at V and 8 bases at J; junction bases unmatched: 8. Per germline, CDR1 SGHTA and CDR2 FQGNSA. As DNA, the CDR3 is TGTGCCAGCAGCTTCAGACTAGCGGGAGATGGGGATGAGCAGTTCTTC. It is translated as CASSFRLAGDGDEQFF.